This passage covers 20 T cell receptor beta chains from one sample sequenced in a study of blood T cell repertoires in COVID-19. Sequencing was performed with immunoSEQ multiplex PCR; in TCRdb, only in-frame clones are kept and a portion is missing. The sample consists of 300,000 to 450,000 clones, approximately 86% of them appearing once. Material for sequencing was peripheral blood. These receptors originate from a human donor in a cohort sampled during active COVID-19.

This chain uses TRBV3-1 (or the pseudogene TRBV3-2) with TRBJ2-3, with D possibly being TRBD2 (5 bases). This CDR3 has 14 amino acids. Germline V gene sequence: CDR1 LGHDT, CDR2 YNNKEL (reference sequence). Trimming removed 1 base from V and 6 bases from J, with 11 bases in between. CDR3 nucleotide sequence: TGTGCCAGCAGCCAAGCCCTACTAGAGGATACGCAGTATTTT. Amino acid sequence: CASSQALLEDTQYF.

The rearrangement uses TRBV7-9 and TRBJ2-5; possible D gene TRBD2, 5 bases. V lost 5 bases to trimming and J lost 2 bases, with 18 bases between them. The CDR3 runs 16 residues. The germline V gene has CDR1 SEHNR and CDR2 FQNEAQ (reference sequence). CDR3 sequence (DNA): TGTGCCAGCAGCCCCCCAGCAGCGGAGCTACAAGAGACCCAGTACTTC. Its protein is CASSPPAAELQETQYF. The whole variable domain, filled in from reference TRBV7-9 and TRBJ2-5, reads DTGVSQNPRHKITKRGQNVTFRCDPISEHNRLYWYRQTLGQGPEFLTYFQNEAQLEKSRLLSDRFSAERPKGSFSTLEIQRTEQGDSAMYLCASSPPAAELQETQYFGPGTRLLVL.

This chain's CDR3 is CAIGTVEGLAGADTQYF. The CDR3 DNA follows: TGTGCCATCGGTACAGTAGAGGGACTAGCGGGGGCAGATACGCAGTATTTT. V is TRBV10-3 and J is TRBJ2-3; 14 positions match TRBD2. After removal of 8 bases from V and 4 bases from J, the junction contained 11 bases not matched to a gene. Germline loops: CDR1 ENHRY, CDR2 SYGVKD. This CDR3 is 17 amino acids long.

This chain joins TRBV2 and TRBJ2-7; 7 bases agree with TRBD1. In germline, CDR1 is SNHLY, CDR2 FYNNEI. The CDR3 has 14 amino acids. The ends lost 8 bases at V and 1 base at J; junction bases unmatched: 8. The CDR3 here is CASGRDRFSYEQYF. The CDR3, as DNA: TGTGCCAGCGGCCGGGACAGATTTTCCTACGAGCAGTACTTC. The full variable domain, completed using reference TRBV2 and TRBJ2-7, is EPEVTQTPSHQVTQMGQEVILRCVPISNHLYFYWYRQILGQKVEFLVSFYNNEISEKSEIFDDQFSVERPDGSNFTLKIRSTKLEDSAMYFCASGRDRFSYEQYFGPGTRLTVT.

J is TRBJ2-1 and V is TRBV20-1; TRBD1 matches 9 bases. The germline CDR1 and CDR2 sequences are DFQATT and SNEGSKA (reference sequence). CDR3 size: 17 residues. The V gene end was trimmed by 3 bases and the J gene end by 6 bases; junction bases not matched to a gene: 15. CDR3: CSASLVTGGILSNEQFF. The CDR3 region has the DNA TGCAGTGCTAGTTTGGTAACAGGGGGCATACTATCCAATGAGCAGTTCTTC.

This rearrangement joins TRBV28 to TRBJ1-2, with 9 bases aligning to TRBD1. CDR1 and CDR2 from the germline V gene are MDHEN and SYDVKM. The CDR3 has 16 amino acids. The junction had 6 bases not matched to a gene; V was cut back by 3 bases and J by 1 base. CDR3 residues: CASSFSTGGFNYGYTF. CDR3 nucleotide sequence: TGTGCCAGCAGTTTCTCCACAGGGGGCTTTAACTATGGCTACACCTTC.

This clone was observed once. The same CDR3 is also encoded by other DNA sequences in this sample. The V gene is TRBV9, the J gene TRBJ2-5; 7 nucleotides align to TRBD2. The CDR3 runs to 13 residues. Germline CDR1 is SGDLS and CDR2 is YYNGEE. V lost 2 bases and J lost 3; bases outside the gene matches: 1. CDR3 protein: CASSVGLEETQYF. The CDR3 DNA follows: TGTGCCAGCAGCGTCGGACTAGAAGAGACCCAGTACTTC.

This clone was seen a few times. The chain couples TRBV5-4 to TRBJ2-1; the match to TRBD1 covers 7 bases. CDR3 length: 14 residues. Trimming removed 4 bases from V and 8 bases from J; junction bases left unmatched: 9. Germline V gene sequence: CDR1 SGHNT, CDR2 YYREEE (reference sequence). The CDR3 reads CASSAWDSRDEQFF. The CDR3 DNA follows: TGTGCCAGCAGCGCTTGGGACAGCCGCGATGAGCAGTTCTTC. Supplemented by reference TRBV5-4 and TRBJ2-1, the full variable domain reads ETGVTQSPTHLIKTRGQQVTLRCSSQSGHNTVSWYQQALGQGPQFIFQYYREEENGRGNFPPRFSGLQFPNYSSELNVNALELDDSALYLCASSAWDSRDEQFFGPGTRLTVL.

This clone was counted once. The chain has TRBV27 and TRBJ2-3, with 9 bases fitting TRBD1. The CDR3 contains 14 residues. Germline CDR1 is MNHEY and CDR2 is SMNVEV (reference sequence). V lost 6 bases, J lost 5 bases, and 6 bases stayed unmatched. CDR3 amino acids: CASRQGQGVDTQYF. The CDR3 DNA reads TGTGCCAGCAGACAGGGACAGGGAGTAGATACGCAGTATTTT.

The chain joins TRBV7-6 to TRBJ2-3, with 8 bases matching TRBD2. After removal of 0 bases from V and 4 bases from J, the junction contained 6 bases not matched to a gene. There are 16 residues in the CDR3. In germline, CDR1 is SGHVS, CDR2 FNYEAQ. CDR3 DNA: TGTGCCAGCAGCTTAGCGGAGCGGGAGACCGCAGATACGCAGTATTTT. This codes for CASSLAERETADTQYF.

The CDR3 is CASTPPGTGVNLHYEQYF. CDR3 DNA: TGTGCCAGTACCCCTCCCGGGACAGGGGTCAATCTCCACTACGAGCAGTACTTC. The chain is built from TRBV19 and TRBJ2-7; 10 bases agree with TRBD1. The V gene's germline CDR1 is LNHDA and CDR2 SQIVND (reference sequence). There are 18 residues in the CDR3. The J segment lost 3 bases and the V segment lost 7 bases, leaving 18 bases of the junction unmatched.

This clone has a handful of counts. The chain is built from TRBV9 and TRBJ2-1; possibly TRBD2 for D (6 bases). The CDR3 consists of 14 residues. With 4 bases removed from V and 5 bases from J, the gap between germline ends came to 13 bases. CDR1 is SGDLS and CDR2 is YYNGEE in the germline V gene. The CDR3 DNA follows: TGTGCCAGCAGCTCGGGCCCGGGGGACAATGAGCAGTTCTTC. It encodes CASSSGPGDNEQFF.

This clone is a singleton in its sample. The rearrangement uses TRBV6-5 and TRBJ1-4, with 7 bases fitting TRBD1. This CDR3 comprises 13 residues. V was clipped by 5 bases and J by 11 bases; unmatched bases: 8. From germline, CDR1 is MNHEY and CDR2 SVGAGI. The CDR3 region is CASSPQTGLKLFF. CDR3 coding DNA: TGTGCCAGCAGTCCCCAGACAGGGTTGAAACTGTTTTTT.

This chain uses TRBV7-2 with TRBJ1-2; D is possibly TRBD1 (6 bases). Looked up from germline, CDR1 is SGHTA and CDR2 is FQGNSA. V was shortened by 1 base and J by 7 bases, with 13 bases between the two germline ends. The CDR3 is 14 amino acids. CDR3 coding DNA: TGTGCCAGCAGCTTAGAAGGGACAATTTCTGGCTACACCTTC. Translating it yields CASSLEGTISGYTF.

The gene calls are TRBV18 and TRBJ2-7, with TRBD1 identical over 7 bases. The CDR3 sequence is 14 residues long. V dropped 5 bases and J dropped 2; count of bases not matched to a gene: 6. Germline loops: CDR1 KGHSH, CDR2 LQKENI. CDR3 protein: CASSTGQSAYEQYF. The CDR3 DNA reads as TGTGCCAGCTCAACGGGACAGAGTGCCTACGAGCAGTACTTC.

The rearrangement links TRBV18 to TRBJ2-3; tentative D call: TRBD2 (7 bases). This CDR3 comprises 15 residues. Germline CDR1 KGHSH, CDR2 LQKENI. Trimming stripped 3 bases from V and 5 bases from J, with 15 bases between. In DNA form, the CDR3 reads TGTGCCAGCTCACCTACGGGGGGCTGGGGAGATACGCAGTATTTT. It encodes CASSPTGGWGDTQYF.

The gene calls are TRBV19 and TRBJ2-2, with 8 nucleotides matching TRBD2. CDR3 length: 14 amino acids. V lost 5 bases and J lost 6; bases outside the gene matches: 5. The V gene's germline CDR1 is LNHDA and CDR2 SQIVND (reference sequence). CDR3 nucleotide sequence: TGTGCCAGTAGTGTCGGACTAGCCTCCGGGGAGCTGTTTTTT. Encoded protein: CASSVGLASGELFF.

As DNA, the CDR3 is TGTGCCAGCAGCAAAGTTCCGGAGTACACCGGGGAGCTGTTTTTT. Translated, it gives CASSKVPEYTGELFF. The genes are TRBV21-1 and TRBJ2-2; TRBD2, the D gene given by the table, was not confirmed from the DNA. TRBV21-1 is a pseudogene locus. The CDR3 runs to 15 residues.

The chain joins TRBV11-2 to TRBJ2-1; 9 bases agree with TRBD2. The V segment lost 6 bases and the J segment 8 bases; nucleotides outside the gene matches: 11. The CDR3 is made up of 15 amino acids. Germline V CDR1 and CDR2: SGHAT, FQNNGV. CDR3 amino acids: CASRDLAGEQDEQFF. The CDR3 nucleotides read TGTGCCAGCAGGGACTTAGCGGGAGAACAGGATGAGCAGTTCTTC.

This chain connects TRBV28 to TRBJ2-1; D is possibly TRBD2 (6 bases). Germline values: CDR1 MDHEN, CDR2 SYDVKM. The CDR3 sequence is 14 residues long. Trimming cost V 2 bases and J 8 bases, with 13 bases left between them. The CDR3 here is CASSLGGDDDEQFF. The CDR3 nucleotides are TGTGCCAGCAGTTTAGGCGGGGATGACGATGAGCAGTTCTTC.